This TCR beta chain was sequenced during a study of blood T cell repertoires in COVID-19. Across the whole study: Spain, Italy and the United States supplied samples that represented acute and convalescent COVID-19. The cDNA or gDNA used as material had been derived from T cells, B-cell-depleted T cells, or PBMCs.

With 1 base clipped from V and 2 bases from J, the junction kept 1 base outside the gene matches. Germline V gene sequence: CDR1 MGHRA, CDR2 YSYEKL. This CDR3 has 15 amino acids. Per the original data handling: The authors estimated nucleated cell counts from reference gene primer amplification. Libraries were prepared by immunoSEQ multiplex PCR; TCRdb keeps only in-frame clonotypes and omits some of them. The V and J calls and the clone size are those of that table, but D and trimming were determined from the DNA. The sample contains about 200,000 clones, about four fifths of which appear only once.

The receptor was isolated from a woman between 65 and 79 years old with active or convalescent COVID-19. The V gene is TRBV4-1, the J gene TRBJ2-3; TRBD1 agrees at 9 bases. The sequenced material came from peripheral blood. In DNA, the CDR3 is TGCGCCAGCAGCCAAGGGACAGGGGTCACAGATACGCAGTATTTT. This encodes CASSQGTGVTDTQYF.